This T cell receptor beta chain was recovered during a study of shared clonotypes between healthy human individuals (dated by TCRdb to about 2020). Context from the whole study: Two women and a few men aged 18 to 49 years were included in the cohort. The study deeply sequenced blood TCR repertoires of five healthy adults to estimate repertoire size and the extent of clonotype sharing between individuals. To increase sequencing depth and limit assay-specific biases, TCR repertoire library preparation and sequencing were carried out by different laboratories using diverse techniques. Per donor, leukapheresis produced somewhere between about 0.9 and 9.5 billion PBMCs.

A note on this clone: Its target antigen remains unknown. No much larger clone exists at a distance of one base, and base qualities are not known.

Healthy HIV-negative adults with no recently reported acute infections or vaccinations were included as donors. Only Caucasian adults living in Nashville, Tennessee, USA were represented among the donors. For unsorted samples, about 90 million PBMCs were counted and genomic DNA was extracted with the QIAamp DNA Blood Mini kit. Blood was collected by leukapheresis, and PBMCs were isolated by Ficoll-Histopaque density gradient centrifugation and then cryopreserved in liquid nitrogen vapor phase. What the research found in general, with its limitations: Based on pairwise subsampling, the degree of clonotype sharing among donors was expected to be affected by sequencing depth. Because the study included a small number of donors, the genetic and exposure-history diversity represented was limited. Sampling was restricted to blood, and TCR repertoires in tissue are likely to differ from TCR repertoires in blood.

Using the deep immunoSEQ assay, TCR CDR3 regions were amplified from genomic DNA by multiplex PCR. Extracted genomic DNA from each cell subset was distributed evenly across all wells of several immunoSEQ 96-well plates, and each plate was treated as a replicate. For unsorted PBMC, 300 ng of genomic DNA, equivalent to approximately 30,000 T cell genomes, went into each replicate PCR. Unsorted PBMC genomic DNA was sequenced across ten immunoSEQ deep assay plates. Purified libraries were measured with a Qubit 3.0 fluorometer, size-checked on a Bioanalyzer 2100, and measured again with the KAPA Library Quantification kit. Every immunoSEQ 96-well plate was sequenced on a separate single-read 150-cycle Illumina NextSeq 550 flow cell. As for how the authors treated the data: The immunoSEQ output contained only junctional sequences without quality scores, so filtering could not match that applied to full-length reads. To assign V/J genes and CDR3, sequences were annotated against IMGT germline references using PyIR, a Python wrapper for IgBLAST v1.9. Reads were filtered out if the reads had weak V/J assignments (E-value above 1e-6), no CDR3, stop codons, out-of-frame junctions, or ambiguous translated residues. V3J clonotypes were defined by identical inferred V gene, J gene, and CDR3 amino acid sequence. Percentage overlap between repertoires was calculated by dividing the number of shared unique clonotypes by the size of the smaller repertoire. Repertoire richness was assessed with RTK rarefaction, the Chao1 estimator, and Recon v2.1 estimates of unobserved clonotypes. TCRdb retrieved this table from immuneACCESS and kept in-frame rearrangements only. Not all clones are present; in checked studies, unresolved V genes account for under half, and no reason is known for the remainder. That table supplies the V and J calls and clone size; D and trimming were determined from the DNA. A total of hundreds of thousands of clones appear in this sample, around 75% of them only once. The ten top clones hold over 10% of the sample.

The junction shows trimming of 6 bases on V and 6 bases on J, and the gene matches do not reach 4 bases of it. For CDR1 and CDR2, the germline V gene lists SGHRS and YFSETQ. From the cysteine through the phenylalanine, the CDR3 covers 13 amino acids. Just the 39-base CDR3 DNA is kept, in frame starting at base 1. Sequenced material: PBMCs. This TCR was recovered from a middle-aged woman in good health. Some clones in this sample may be carry-over from other donors' samples. This chain is built from TRBV5-1 and TRBJ2-1; 9 central nucleotides agree with TRBD1. CDR3 sequence: CASTLQGANEQFF. The nucleotides read TGCGCCAGCACCTTACAGGGGGCCAATGAGCAGTTCTTC.